Each of the 5 T cell receptor beta chains below was sequenced from the same sample in a study of molecular identifiers for immune sequencing clone quantification. In TCRdb, the PCR reads were re-called with MiXCR into one record per CDR3 protein. The sample lists nearly 650,000 distinct CDR3 sequences, approximately 24% seen once, with roughly 0.83% in the top ten. Sequencing input: naive CD8+ T cells from blood, with Jurkat cell RNA spiked in. Sample subset: FACS-sorted CD8+CD4-CCR7+CD45RA+ naive T cells. The receptors shown here come from a human donor in good health. Some libraries in this study had Jurkat cell RNA spiked in.

At least ten counts were recorded for this clonotype. This chain joins TRBV7-8 and TRBJ2-7, with 7 bases that match TRBD1. The CDR3 totals 16 residues. Germline-derived CDR1 and CDR2 are SGHVS and FQNEAQ. J was trimmed by 3 bases and V by 0 bases; bases with no gene match: 8. The CDR3 nucleotides read TGTGCCAGCAGCTTAGCCCCGGGACAGACAAACTACGAGCAGTACTTC. This sequence encodes CASSLAPGQTNYEQYF.

This clonotype was observed a handful of times. The rearrangement joins TRBV7-9 to TRBJ2-3, with TRBD2 identical over 16 bases. Unmatched junction bases numbered 8, after V lost 5 bases and J lost 3 bases. This CDR3 is 18 amino acids long. Germline V gene sequence: CDR1 SEHNR, CDR2 FQNEAQ (reference sequence). The CDR3 protein is CASSPGTSGGVLTDTQYF. CDR3 sequence (DNA): TGTGCCAGCAGCCCCGGGACTAGCGGGGGGGTTCTGACAGATACGCAGTATTTT. The entire variable domain, with the rest obtained from reference TRBV7-9 and TRBJ2-3, is as follows: DTGVSQNPRHKITKRGQNVTFRCDPISEHNRLYWYRQTLGQGPEFLTYFQNEAQLEKSRLLSDRFSAERPKGSFSTLEIQRTEQGDSAMYLCASSPGTSGGVLTDTQYFGPGTRLTVL.

The sample holds many counts of this clonotype. The chain employs TRBV4-3 and TRBJ2-3, with 9 bases matching TRBD1. The germline gives CDR1 LGHNA, CDR2 YSLEER. This CDR3 has 15 residues. V shed 4 bases and J 6 bases; nucleotides not matched to a gene: 8. The CDR3 DNA reads as TGCGCCAGCAGCCGCACAGGGGGCGTTATGGATACGCAGTATTTT. It specifies CASSRTGGVMDTQYF.

This clonotype was recorded a few times. V is TRBV15 and J is TRBJ2-5; 7 nucleotides match TRBD1. Looked up from germline, CDR1 is LNHNV and CDR2 is YYDKDF (reference sequence). This CDR3 is built from 16 residues. With V trimmed by 1 base and J by 5 bases, 10 bases remained unmatched. CDR3 DNA sequence: TGTGCCACCAGCAGAGGGGAGACAGGGAATTGGGAGACCCAGTACTTC. As protein: CATSRGETGNWETQYF.

This clonotype was counted between two and nine times. J is TRBJ2-1 and V is TRBV6-7, with 11 bases identical to TRBD1. TRBV6-7 is an ORF, with its function uncertain. J gave up 5 bases and V 4 bases, and 4 bases lay outside the gene matches. This CDR3 spans 15 amino acids. DNA for the CDR3: TGTGCCAGCAGTTGTGGACAGGGGGCTCACAATGAGCAGTTCTTC. Encoded protein: CASSCGQGAHNEQFF.